What follows is one TCR beta chain and its context. This record comes from a study of blood T cell repertoires in COVID-19. On the study more broadly: Acute and convalescent COVID-19 specimens originated in the United States, Italy and Spain.

Original processing methods: Estimates of nucleated cell counts were drawn from the amplification of reference gene primers. Sequenced by immunoSEQ multiplex PCR; TCRdb stores in-frame clones only, minus some. The V and J calls and the clone size are those of that table, but D and trimming were determined from the DNA. The sample holds more than 85,000 clones; roughly 80% are singletons and the top ten take approximately 15%. The sequencing sample was made of peripheral blood. The sequence was obtained from an elderly woman with acute or convalescent COVID-19.

The CDR3 protein is CASSVVGTEAFF. The CDR3, as DNA: TGTGCCAGTAGCGTGGTAGGCACTGAAGCTTTCTTT. V gene TRBV18 combines with J gene TRBJ1-1; D uncertain. The CDR3 is 12 residues long. V was trimmed by 9 bases and J by 4 bases, leaving 12 bases between them. Looked up from germline, CDR1 is KGHSH and CDR2 is LQKENI. The complete variable domain, with remaining parts taken from reference TRBV18 and TRBJ1-1, reads NAGVMQNPRHLVRRRGQEARLRCSPMKGHSHVYWYRQLPEEGLKFMVYLQKENIIDESGMPKERFSAEFPKEGPSILRIQQVVRGDSAAYFCASSVVGTEAFFGQGTRLTVV.